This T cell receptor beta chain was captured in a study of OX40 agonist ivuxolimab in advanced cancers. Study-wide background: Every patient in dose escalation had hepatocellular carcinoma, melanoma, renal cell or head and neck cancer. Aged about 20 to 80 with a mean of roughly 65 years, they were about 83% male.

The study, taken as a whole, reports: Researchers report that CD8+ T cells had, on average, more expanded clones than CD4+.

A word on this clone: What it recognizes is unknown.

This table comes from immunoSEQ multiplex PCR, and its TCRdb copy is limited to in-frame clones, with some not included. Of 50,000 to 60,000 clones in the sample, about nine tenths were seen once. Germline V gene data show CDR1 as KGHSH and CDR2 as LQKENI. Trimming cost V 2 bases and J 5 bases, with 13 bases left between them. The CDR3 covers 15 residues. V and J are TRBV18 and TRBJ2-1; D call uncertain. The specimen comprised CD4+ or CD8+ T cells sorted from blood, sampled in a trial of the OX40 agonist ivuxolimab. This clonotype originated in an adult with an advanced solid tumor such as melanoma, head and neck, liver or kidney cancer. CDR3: CASSPMGSINNEQFF. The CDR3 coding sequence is TGTGCCAGCTCACCAATGGGGTCGATAAACAATGAGCAGTTCTTC.